What follows describes a single T cell receptor beta chain. Its specificity is not known. The CDR3 length is 17 residues. CDR1 and CDR2 from the germline V gene are LNHDA and SQIVND (reference sequence). Losses at the gene ends were 8 bases for V and 9 bases for J; bases not matched to a gene: 21. The data were taken from a study of OX40 agonist ivuxolimab in advanced cancers. Study-level points and caveats: Circulating CD4+ and CD8+ T cells showed clonal expansion by week 6 at 0.1 to 3.0 mg/kg. A proportion of nonresponders additionally exhibited low normalized T-cell clonal expansion. Expanded clones were, on average, more numerous in CD8+ T cells than in CD4+.

The table came from immunoSEQ multiplex PCR; TCRdb's copy has only in-frame clones and leaves some out. Among about 60,000 clones listed, 86% were seen once. The sample consisted of CD4+ or CD8+ T cells sorted from blood, taken in a trial of the OX40 agonist ivuxolimab. This chain connects TRBV19 to TRBJ2-1; 8 nucleotides agree with TRBD2. The TCR was taken from an adult with an advanced solid tumor such as melanoma, head and neck, liver or kidney cancer. This CDR3 reads CASGRQSSGTRLTEQFF. CDR3 DNA: TGTGCCAGTGGTCGCCAGTCTTCCGGGACTAGGCTTACTGAGCAGTTCTTC. Combining the CDR3 with reference TRBV19 and TRBJ2-1 gives the whole variable domain DGGITQSPKYLFRKEGQNVTLSCEQNLNHDAMYWYRQDPGQGLRLIYYSQIVNDFQKGDIAEGYSVSREKKESFPLTVTSAQKNPTAFYLCASGRQSSGTRLTEQFFGPGTRLTVL.